These 26 T cell receptor beta chains share one sample of origin, sequenced in a study of cytomegalovirus exposure and HLA in healthy donors. Use of 60 Vbeta and 13 Jbeta primers characterized the PCR. TCRdb keeps only in-frame clones here, not all; method: immunoSEQ multiplex PCR. Of more than 90,000 clones in the sample, 70% to 85% were seen once. The sample was PBMCs. The receptors were sampled from a man in his fifties in good health and CMV-seronegative.

This chain uses TRBV6-1 with TRBJ2-7, with TRBD1 identical over 10 bases. CDR1 MNHNS and CDR2 SASEGT come from the germline V gene. Unmatched junction bases numbered 5, after V lost 3 bases and J lost 6 bases. The CDR3 consists of 14 residues. The CDR3 coding sequence is TGTGCCAGCAGTGAGTGGGACAGGGGTGCCGAGCAGTACTTC. Protein product: CASSEWDRGAEQYF.

The chain couples TRBV14 to TRBJ2-3, with 14 bases aligning to TRBD2. With V trimmed by 3 bases and J by 4 bases, 9 bases remained unmatched. The CDR3 runs 18 residues. CDR1 is SGHDN, CDR2 FVKESK, per germline. This CDR3 reads CASSHGLAGGYYADTQYF. The CDR3 nucleotides are TGTGCCAGCAGCCACGGACTAGCGGGAGGTTACTATGCAGATACGCAGTATTTT. The whole variable domain, remainder taken from reference TRBV14 and TRBJ2-3, is EAGVTQFPSHSVIEKGQTVTLRCDPISGHDNLYWYRRVMGKEIKFLLHFVKESKQDESGMPNNRFLAERTGGTYSTLKVQPAELEDSGVYFCASSHGLAGGYYADTQYFGPGTRLTVL.

The chain combines TRBV29-1 with TRBJ2-3, with 8 bases fitting TRBD2. The germline CDR1 and CDR2 sequences are SQVTM and ANQGSEA. The J segment lost 2 bases and the V segment lost 7 bases, leaving 23 bases of the junction unmatched. The CDR3 extends over 19 amino acids. Here the CDR3 DNA reads TGCAGCGCCAAGGCCTGGGTGTCGGCTAGCGGGCTTCTCACAGATACGCAGTATTTT. It specifies CSAKAWVSASGLLTDTQYF.

CDR3 bases: TGTGCCAGCAGCTTAGCGCAGCGGGAGAACACCGGGGAGCTGTTTTTT. Translated: CASSLAQRENTGELFF. The chain is built from TRBV7-8 and TRBJ2-2, with TRBD2 matching 7 bases. The germline gives CDR1 SGHVS, CDR2 FQNEAQ. Trimming cost V 0 bases and J 1 base; bases outside gene matches: 2. CDR3 length equals 16 residues.

The V call is TRBV25-1, the J call TRBJ2-7; no definite D call. V lost 2 bases to trimming and J lost 0 bases, with 11 bases between them. The CDR3 covers 15 residues. The V gene's germline CDR1 is MGHDK and CDR2 SYGVNS. Written as DNA, the CDR3 is TGTGCCAGCAGTGAAGAGCGTCGGAGCTCCTACGAGCAGTACTTC. It yields the protein CASSEERRSSYEQYF.

The chain carries TRBV28 and TRBJ2-7; 10 bases map to TRBD1. This CDR3 has 14 residues. CDR1 and CDR2 (germline): MDHEN, SYDVKM. With V trimmed by 5 bases and J by 5 bases, 6 bases remained unmatched. CDR3 nucleotide sequence: TGTGCCAGCAGTACCACGACAGGGGGCGACGAGCAGTACTTC. Translation: CASSTTTGGDEQYF.

V usage is TRBV5-1 and J usage is TRBJ2-7, with 8 bases that match TRBD2. The V gene's germline CDR1 is SGHRS and CDR2 YFSETQ. The CDR3 runs 14 residues. Trimming took 5 bases from V and 7 from J; bases not matched to a gene: 11. The CDR3 bases are TGCGCCAGCAGTAGGGCTAGCGGGCCCTGGGAGCAGTACTTC. This encodes CASSRASGPWEQYF. Complete variable domain (other parts from reference TRBV5-1 and TRBJ2-7): KAGVTQTPRYLIKTRGQQVTLSCSPISGHRSVSWYQQTPGQGLQFLFEYFSETQRNKGNFPGRFSGRQFSNSRSEMNVSTLELGDSALYLCASSRASGPWEQYFGPGTRLTVT.

The chain joins TRBV25-1 to TRBJ1-6; no clear D. Germline V gene data show CDR1 as MGHDK and CDR2 as SYGVNS. This CDR3 is 13 amino acids long. V dropped 6 bases and J dropped 1 base, with 4 bases sitting between them. CDR3 sequence: CASRESYNSPLHF. The CDR3, as DNA: TGTGCCAGCAGGGAGTCCTATAATTCACCCCTCCACTTT.

This clone was detected once. V gene TRBV5-6 combines with J gene TRBJ1-2; TRBD1 matches at 10 bases. Germline values: CDR1 SGHDT, CDR2 YYEEEE. The CDR3 is 13 amino acids. Unmatched junction bases numbered 0, after V lost 4 bases and J lost 3 bases. The DNA for the CDR3 is TGTGCCAGCAGCGGACAGGGGGACTATGGCTACACCTTC. Protein product: CASSGQGDYGYTF. Complete variable domain (other parts from reference TRBV5-6 and TRBJ1-2): DAGVTQSPTHLIKTRGQQVTLRCSPKSGHDTVSWYQQALGQGPQFIFQYYEEEERQRGNFPDRFSGHQFPNYSSELNVNALLLGDSALYLCASSGQGDYGYTFGSGTRLTVV.

CDR3 region: CASSLAGLAGVSPYEQYF. DNA of the CDR3: TGTGCCAGCAGCTTAGCCGGTCTAGCGGGAGTATCCCCCTACGAGCAGTACTTC. This chain links TRBV7-6 with TRBJ2-7; 10 positions match TRBD2. CDR1 is SGHVS and CDR2 is FNYEAQ in the germline V gene. The CDR3 length is 18 residues. V shed 0 bases, J shed 2 bases, and the junction held 10 bases outside the gene matches.

Only a few counts were recorded for this clone. V usage is TRBV7-9 and J usage is TRBJ2-7; 14 nucleotides match TRBD2. CDR1 is SEHNR and CDR2 is FQNEAQ in the germline V gene (reference sequence). V lost 2 bases and J lost 3; bases outside the gene matches: 9. CDR3 length: 18 amino acids. The CDR3 nucleotides read TGTGCCAGCAGCTTACCGCACGGCGGGACTAGCGGGAGCTACGAGCAGTACTTC. Translation gives CASSLPHGGTSGSYEQYF.

This chain uses TRBV11-1 with TRBJ2-6, with D perhaps TRBD2 (5 bases). The CDR3 loop spans 16 amino acids. V shed 0 bases and J shed 4 bases, with 10 bases lying between them. Germline CDR1 reads SGHAT; CDR2 reads FQDESV (reference sequence). The CDR3, as DNA: TGTGCCAGCAGCTTAGCAGGACTTGGCGGGGCCAACGTCCTGACTTTC. The encoded protein is CASSLAGLGGANVLTF.

As to this clone: The same CDR3 also results from other DNA sequences found in this sample. CDR3 sequence (DNA): TGTGCCAGCAGCCCCTCTTCCTACGAGCAGTACTTC. Translating it yields CASSPSSYEQYF. J is TRBJ2-7 and V is TRBV11-2, with D hard to call. The V end was cut by 5 bases, the J end by 1 base, with 6 bases between. The CDR3 is made up of 12 amino acids. Germline lookup yields CDR1 SGHAT and CDR2 FQNNGV.

The DNA of the CDR3 is TGTGCCATCAGTGCGGGGACTAGCGGGAGGGGGCCCTACGAGCAGTACTTC. Its protein is CAISAGTSGRGPYEQYF. The chain combines TRBV10-3 with TRBJ2-7, with 16 bases identical to TRBD2. This CDR3 is built from 17 residues. Per the germline V gene, CDR1 is ENHRY and CDR2 is SYGVKD. V shed 4 bases, J shed 2 bases, and the junction held 5 bases outside the gene matches.

The rearrangement links TRBV27 to TRBJ1-1, with D perhaps matching TRBD1 (5 bases). The CDR3 runs 17 residues. Germline V lookup: CDR1 MNHEY, CDR2 SMNVEV (reference sequence). The germline V and J ends were trimmed by 4 bases and 2 bases, with 20 bases remaining between them. The CDR3 DNA reads as TGTGCCAGCAGTTATCCACCCCCAGGGCGTGGTAACACTGAAGCTTTCTTT. Its protein is CASSYPPPGRGNTEAFF.

This chain links TRBV28 with TRBJ2-2, with 10 bases aligning to TRBD1. This CDR3 comprises 15 residues. The germline V gene has CDR1 MDHEN and CDR2 SYDVKM. Trimming took 4 bases from V and 7 from J; bases not matched to a gene: 6. CDR3 region: CASSWGTGEGGELFF. In nucleotides, the CDR3 is TGTGCCAGCAGTTGGGGGACAGGGGAGGGCGGGGAGCTGTTTTTT.

The chain is built from TRBV21-1 and TRBJ2-7; the listed D gene, TRBD2, was not tested against the DNA. TRBV21-1 is a listed pseudogene. The CDR3 covers 17 residues. CDR3 protein: CASSAPLEGTDYYEQYF. CDR3 nucleotide sequence: TGTGCCAGCAGCGCTCCGCTCGAAGGGACTGACTACTACGAGCAGTACTTC.

This clone has just a few counts. Written as DNA, the CDR3 is TGTGCCAGCAGTTTAGCAGGGGCGGGGGACGGCACCTTC. It translates to CASSLAGAGDGTF. The chain has TRBV28 and TRBJ1-2; D might be TRBD1 (6 bases). CDR1 is MDHEN, CDR2 SYDVKM, per germline. The CDR3 is made up of 13 amino acids. V was pared by 2 bases and J by 13 bases, with 17 bases between.

The genes are TRBV7-2 and TRBJ2-1; possible D gene TRBD2, 6 bases. Germline V gene sequence: CDR1 SGHTA, CDR2 FQGNSA. This CDR3 has 14 residues. Trimming cost V 10 bases and J 4 bases, with 17 bases left between them. Here the CDR3 DNA reads TGTGCCACCGCTACTAGCTTCATGTACAATGAGCAGTTCTTC. As protein: CATATSFMYNEQFF.

The chain couples TRBV14 to TRBJ2-1; perhaps TRBD2 as D (6 bases). CDR3 size: 17 residues. V was cut by 1 base and J by 2 bases, with 15 bases left in between. Germline V gene lookup returns CDR1 SGHDN and CDR2 FVKESK. CDR3 region: CASSQAFLGSTYNEQFF. Written as DNA, the CDR3 is TGTGCCAGCAGCCAAGCCTTCCTCGGGAGTACCTACAATGAGCAGTTCTTC.

The rearrangement joins TRBV4-1 to TRBJ2-1, with 12 bases aligning to TRBD2. The CDR3 length is 17 residues. V shed 1 base, J shed 11 bases, and the junction held 12 bases outside the gene matches. The germline CDR1 and CDR2 sequences are MGHRA and YSYEKL. CDR3 sequence reads: CASSQGEWGLAGGKQFF. The CDR3 region has the DNA TGCGCCAGCAGCCAAGGGGAGTGGGGACTAGCGGGCGGAAAGCAGTTCTTC.

This clone has a handful of counts. V is TRBV5-1 and J is TRBJ2-6, with TRBD2 as a possible D gene (5 bases). The CDR3 runs to 14 residues. V dropped 6 bases and J dropped 2 bases, with 9 bases sitting between them. The germline V gene has CDR1 SGHRS and CDR2 YFSETQ. CDR3 nucleotide sequence: TGCGCCAGCACCGCGGGTGCTGGGGCCAACGTCCTGACTTTC. Translating gives CASTAGAGANVLTF.

This clone came up a few times. CDR3 region: CASSQGQGELGTQYF. In DNA form, the CDR3 reads TGTGCCAGCTCACAAGGACAGGGGGAGCTGGGGACCCAGTACTTC. The chain is built from TRBV18 and TRBJ2-5, with TRBD1 identical over 10 bases. Germline trimming cut 4 bases from V and 7 bases from J; bases unmatched to any gene: 9. The CDR3 sequence is 15 residues long. Germline V gene data show CDR1 as KGHSH and CDR2 as LQKENI.

This chain connects TRBV6-1 to TRBJ1-5; no definite D call. Germline V CDR1 and CDR2: MNHNS, SASEGT. CDR3 length: 14 amino acids. V was trimmed by 7 bases and J by 4 bases, leaving 14 bases between them. This CDR3 is CASKEGGRNQPQHF. CDR3 nucleotides: TGTGCCAGCAAAGAGGGAGGGCGAAATCAGCCCCAGCATTTT.

As for this clone: One end of the junction fails to match germline, which may point to a read error. V usage is TRBV7-9 and J usage is TRBJ2-7; either TRBD1 or TRBD2 may fit D (7 bases each). The germline V gene encodes CDR1 SEHNR and CDR2 FQNEAQ (reference sequence). CDR3 length: 12 residues. The chain's CDR3 is CSSSGTAYEQYF. The CDR3 DNA reads TGTTCCAGCAGCGGGACAGCCTACGAGCAGTACTTC.

The chain employs TRBV28 and TRBJ2-7; the match to TRBD2 covers 9 bases. CDR3 length: 16 residues. CDR1 is MDHEN, CDR2 SYDVKM, per germline. V lost 7 bases, J lost 7 bases, and 17 bases stayed unmatched. In DNA form, the CDR3 reads TGTGCCAGCACTCCGGCGGGGGGGACTGGGGAAGGGGAGCAGTACTTC. It translates to CASTPAGGTGEGEQYF.